The clone carrying this TCR beta chain was counted between two and nine times. Healthy individuals of Caucasian origin from Russia, aged roughly 6 to 100, served as donors. V was cut by 0 bases and J by 4 bases, with 12 bases left in between. Germline lookup yields CDR1 DFQATT and CDR2 SNEGSKA (reference sequence). This CDR3 region has 15 residues. The sample originates from a study of blood T cells in healthy people across ages. PCR was performed a second time for 7 to 11 cycles using a sample-barcoded 5' primer and a J-beta primer mix. TCRdb re-derived calls from the 5' RACE reads in MiXCR, one entry per CDR3 protein. The sample yields about 1.7 million distinct CDR3 sequences, 28% seen once.

The chain couples TRBV20-1 to TRBJ1-4, with D tentatively TRBD1 (6 bases). The specimen sequenced was blood. The TCR comes from a woman aged 25-40 years in good health. DNA of the CDR3: TGCAGTGCTAGAGATCTCAGAGGGGGTAATGAAAAACTGTTTTTT. Its translation: CSARDLRGGNEKLFF.